The 29 T cell receptor beta chains listed next were all sequenced from one sample in a study of control samples from healthy donors and cancer patients. Method: immunoSEQ multiplex PCR; TCRdb's copy keeps in-frame clones and lacks some. The sample lists about 220,000 clones; roughly 94% were seen once. Sequencing used blood. The source is a man aged 50 or older in good health.

V is TRBV19 and J is TRBJ2-5, with 7 bases aligning to TRBD2. The CDR3 spans 14 residues. The V segment lost 5 bases and the J segment 7 bases; nucleotides outside the gene matches: 10. CDR1 and CDR2 (germline): LNHDA, SQIVND (reference sequence). Here the CDR3 DNA reads TGTGCCAGTAGTCTATCCGGGGTAGCGGGGACCCAGTACTTC. This translates into CASSLSGVAGTQYF.

CDR3 DNA: TGTGCCAGCAGGGATCGACAGGAGAATGAAAAACTGTTTTTT. The encoded protein is CASRDRQENEKLFF. The rearrangement links TRBV6-6 to TRBJ1-4; tentative D call: TRBD1 (6 bases). The germline gives CDR1 MNHNY, CDR2 SVGAGI (reference sequence). V was clipped by 6 bases and J by 5 bases, with 13 bases between them. The CDR3 sequence is 14 residues long.

This rearrangement joins TRBV3-1 (or the pseudogene TRBV3-2) to TRBJ2-5; 10 bases line up with TRBD1. Germline CDR1 reads LGHDT; CDR2 reads YNNKEL (reference sequence). CDR3 length: 15 amino acids. V shed 6 bases, J shed 2 bases, and the junction held 6 bases outside the gene matches. The CDR3 coding sequence is TGTGCCAGCAGGCGAAGGACAGGGGGACAAGAGACCCAGTACTTC. Translated, it gives CASRRRTGGQETQYF.

The chain carries TRBV6-2 or TRBV6-3 and TRBJ2-5; possibly TRBD1 for D (6 bases). The germline V and J ends were trimmed by 5 bases and 3 bases, with 16 bases remaining between them. CDR1 and CDR2 from the germline V gene are MNHEY and SVGEGT. CDR3 size: 15 residues. Written as DNA, the CDR3 is TGTGCCAGCAGTACTCCCACAGGGACAAAAGAGACCCAGTACTTC. Its translation: CASSTPTGTKETQYF.

The chain is built from TRBV10-3 and TRBJ2-2; the match to TRBD1 covers 7 bases. The CDR3 contains 15 residues. After removal of 3 bases from V and 5 bases from J, the junction contained 6 bases not matched to a gene. The germline CDR1 and CDR2 sequences are ENHRY and SYGVKD. This chain's CDR3 is CAISDYRGDTGELFF. CDR3 DNA sequence: TGTGCCATCAGTGACTACAGGGGTGATACCGGGGAGCTGTTTTTT.

The chain employs TRBV29-1 and TRBJ2-3, with D unresolved. The V end was cut by 0 bases, the J end by 2 bases, with 3 bases between. Germline assignment: CDR1 SQVTM and CDR2 ANQGSEA. The CDR3 runs 12 residues. The CDR3 bases are TGCAGCGTTGAAGAGTACACAGATACGCAGTATTTT. Amino acids: CSVEEYTDTQYF.

The chain uses TRBV10-3 and TRBJ1-2; D ambiguous. This CDR3 contains 13 residues. The germline V gene has CDR1 ENHRY and CDR2 SYGVKD. Trimming cost V 7 bases and J 4 bases, with 13 bases left between them. The CDR3 DNA follows: TGTGCCATCACTCCGGGAGATCGCTATGGCTACACCTTC. Its protein product is CAITPGDRYGYTF.

The V and J genes are TRBV5-1 and TRBJ1-3; D remains unclear. This CDR3 has 14 residues. V dropped 2 bases and J dropped 0 bases, with 6 bases sitting between them. Germline V gives CDR1 SGHRS, CDR2 YFSETQ. CDR3: CASSLENSGNTIYF. The CDR3 DNA follows: TGCGCCAGCAGCTTAGAGAACTCTGGAAACACCATATATTTT.

The V call is TRBV28, the J call TRBJ1-2; D remains unclear. The CDR3 contains 13 residues. The germline CDR1 and CDR2 sequences are MDHEN and SYDVKM. V was pared by 7 bases and J by 3 bases, with 12 bases between. In nucleotides, the CDR3 is TGTGCCAGCACCCCAGGACGGTACTATGGCTACACCTTC. Its translation: CASTPGRYYGYTF.

CDR3 loop: CASSESEKGRGEAFF. Written as DNA, the CDR3 is TGCGCCAGCAGTGAGTCGGAGAAGGGCCGAGGTGAAGCTTTCTTT. The chain uses TRBV10-1 and TRBJ1-1; D unclear. This CDR3 is 15 amino acids long. V was cut by 0 bases and J by 7 bases, with 15 bases left in between. Germline V gene lookup returns CDR1 WNHNN and CDR2 SYGVQD (reference sequence).

CDR3 residues: CASSGAVNTEAFF. The CDR3 nucleotides are TGTGCCAGCTCAGGGGCGGTGAACACTGAAGCTTTCTTT. The V gene is TRBV11-3, the J gene TRBJ1-1; weak D call: TRBD1 (6 bases). Trimming took 8 bases from V and 0 from J, leaving 10 bases between them. Germline V gene data show CDR1 as SGHNT and CDR2 as YENEEA. This CDR3 contains 13 residues. The full variable domain, its missing parts supplied by reference TRBV11-3 and TRBJ1-1, is EAGVVQSPRYKIIEKKQPVAFWCNPISGHNTLYWYLQNLGQGPELLIRYENEEAVDDSQLPKDRFSAERLKGVDSTLKIQPAELGDSAVYLCASSGAVNTEAFFGQGTRLTVV.

The gene calls are TRBV2 and TRBJ1-5; D possibly corresponds to TRBD1 (5 bases). The CDR3 length is 14 residues. The germline V gene encodes CDR1 SNHLY and CDR2 FYNNEI. Trimming cost V 3 bases and J 7 bases, with 13 bases left between them. CDR3 sequence reads: CASSDMGSGQPQHF. CDR3 sequence (DNA): TGTGCCAGCAGTGACATGGGATCAGGGCAGCCCCAGCATTTT.

This chain links TRBV5-1 with TRBJ2-1; 12 bases map to TRBD2. CDR1 and CDR2 from the germline V gene are SGHRS and YFSETQ. Trimming at V came to 4 bases and at J to 10 bases, leaving 9 bases not matched to a gene. The CDR3 is made up of 15 amino acids. CDR3 DNA: TGCGCCAGCAGCCCGCGACTAGCGGGGGCACACGAGCAGTTCTTC. It encodes CASSPRLAGAHEQFF.

The chain recombines TRBV6-5 with TRBJ1-2; 8 bases are a match to TRBD1. The CDR3 length is 15 residues. Germline CDR1 and CDR2: MNHEY and SVGAGI. Trimming removed 7 bases from V and 4 bases from J; junction bases left unmatched: 11. The CDR3 here is CASTTRTGSFYGYTF. For the CDR3, the DNA is TGTGCCAGCACAACTAGGACAGGGTCATTCTATGGCTACACCTTC.

This clone was observed a single time. The rearrangement links TRBV19 to TRBJ2-7, with D unresolved. The CDR3 is 13 amino acids. Trimming shortened V by 3 bases and J by 5 bases, and 11 bases separated the two germline ends. In germline, CDR1 is LNHDA, CDR2 SQIVND (reference sequence). This chain's CDR3 is CASSMTALHEQYF. The CDR3 region has the DNA TGTGCCAGTAGTATGACTGCCCTCCACGAGCAGTACTTC.

The rearrangement joins TRBV1 to TRBJ1-1; the table names TRBD1, a call not compared with the DNA. TRBV1 is labeled a pseudogene. The CDR3 is 18 amino acids. The chain's CDR3 is CTSSRLFQDSVTNTEAFF. As DNA, the CDR3 is TGCACCAGCAGCCGCCTCTTTCAGGACAGCGTTACGAACACTGAAGCTTTCTTT.

The V call is TRBV29-1, the J call TRBJ1-1, with a tentative D call TRBD1 (6 bases). With 5 bases removed from V and 3 bases from J, the gap between germline ends came to 10 bases. Looked up from germline, CDR1 is SQVTM and CDR2 is ANQGSEA. The CDR3 is 12 amino acids. This CDR3 reads CSVLTGYTEAFF. CDR3 bases: TGCAGCGTTCTCACAGGGTACACTGAAGCTTTCTTT. Full variable domain (rest looked up from reference TRBV29-1 and TRBJ1-1): SAVISQKPSRDICQRGTSLTIQCQVDSQVTMMFWYRQQPGQSLTLIATANQGSEATYESGFVIDKFPISRPNLTFSTLTVSNMSPEDSSIYLCSVLTGYTEAFFGQGTRLTVV.

The DNA of the CDR3 is TGCGCCAGCAGTCGACAGGAGCAAGAGACCCAGTACTTC. The encoded protein is CASSRQEQETQYF. The gene calls are TRBV10-2 and TRBJ2-5, with a weak D call TRBD1 (6 bases). The CDR3 spans 13 residues. V lost 5 bases and J lost 2, with 9 bases in between. Germline V gene sequence: CDR1 WSHSY, CDR2 SAAADI.

V gene TRBV5-1 combines with J gene TRBJ2-3, with TRBD1 identical over 9 bases. The germline gives CDR1 SGHRS, CDR2 YFSETQ. The CDR3 extends over 16 amino acids. With V trimmed by 5 bases and J by 4 bases, 11 bases remained unmatched. Written as DNA, the CDR3 is TGCGCCAGCAGAGATAATATCGGGACAGGGTCAGATACGCAGTATTTT. This translates into CASRDNIGTGSDTQYF. Complete variable domain (other parts from reference TRBV5-1 and TRBJ2-3): KAGVTQTPRYLIKTRGQQVTLSCSPISGHRSVSWYQQTPGQGLQFLFEYFSETQRNKGNFPGRFSGRQFSNSRSEMNVSTLELGDSALYLCASRDNIGTGSDTQYFGPGTRLTVL.

The chain links TRBV10-2 to TRBJ2-2; D is perhaps TRBD1 (6 bases). The CDR3 runs 14 residues. V lost 8 bases, J lost 5 bases, and 15 bases lay in between. Germline loops: CDR1 WSHSY, CDR2 SAAADI. The CDR3 DNA sequence: TGCGCCAGCTTTATTCGTACAGGGACCGGGGAGCTGTTTTTT. Residues: CASFIRTGTGELFF.

This chain uses TRBV2 with TRBJ1-2, with a tentative D call TRBD1 (6 bases). Trimming stripped 6 bases from V and 7 bases from J, with 18 bases between. The length of the CDR3 is 14 residues. CDR1 and CDR2 (germline): SNHLY, FYNNEI. The CDR3 is CASSTAARGVGYTF. As DNA, the CDR3 is TGTGCCAGCAGCACTGCCGCAAGGGGGGTTGGCTACACCTTC.

V usage is TRBV29-1 and J usage is TRBJ2-7; 8 bases agree with TRBD1. Germline CDR1 and CDR2: SQVTM and ANQGSEA. Trimming took 7 bases from V and 4 from J; bases not matched to a gene: 6. CDR3 length: 12 amino acids. The CDR3 here is CSAQGETYEQYF. As DNA, the CDR3 is TGCAGCGCACAGGGGGAAACTTACGAGCAGTACTTC.

The CDR3 DNA is TGCGCCAGCAGCTTGGAACCTAAACAGCCCCAGCATTTT. Translation: CASSLEPKQPQHF. V is TRBV5-1 and J is TRBJ1-5, with unresolved D. V was shortened by 0 bases and J by 7 bases, with 8 bases between the two germline ends. The V gene's germline CDR1 is SGHRS and CDR2 YFSETQ. The CDR3 sequence is 13 residues long.

The count of this clone is one. The chain has TRBV2 and TRBJ1-5; the D gene is possibly TRBD1 (5 bases). Germline values: CDR1 SNHLY, CDR2 FYNNEI. The V end lost 6 bases, the J end lost 4 bases, and 13 bases lay between the germline ends. CDR3 size: 14 residues. CDR3 protein: CASSLNPGNQPQHF. Written as DNA, the CDR3 is TGTGCCAGCAGCCTGAATCCAGGGAATCAGCCCCAGCATTTT.

The gene calls are TRBV5-1 and TRBJ2-3; the match to TRBD2 covers 11 bases. The V segment lost 1 base and the J segment 5 bases; nucleotides outside the gene matches: 6. Germline V lookup: CDR1 SGHRS, CDR2 YFSETQ. The CDR3 spans 16 residues. The CDR3, as DNA: TGCGCCAGCAGCTTGTTAGCGGGGGGGAGACAAGATACGCAGTATTTT. This translates into CASSLLAGGRQDTQYF.

This chain uses TRBV13 with TRBJ2-4, with TRBD2 matching over 8 bases. The CDR3 totals 16 residues. After removal of 5 bases from V and 2 bases from J, the junction contained 8 bases not matched to a gene. Per the germline V gene, CDR1 is PRHDT and CDR2 is FYEKMQ (reference sequence). CDR3 nucleotides: TGTGCCAGCAGCCCCCCCGGGGGGGGTTCCAAAAACATTCAGTACTTC. Its protein product is CASSPPGGGSKNIQYF.

The chain has TRBV12-5 and TRBJ1-1; D possibly corresponds to TRBD1 (6 bases). Germline V gene lookup returns CDR1 LGHNT and CDR2 FRNRAP. The CDR3 extends over 16 amino acids. V was trimmed by 0 bases and J by 5 bases, leaving 16 bases between them. The CDR3 DNA is TGTGCTAGTGGTTTGGTATCCGGGGGCTTGAGGACTGAAGCTTTCTTT. Translated: CASGLVSGGLRTEAFF.

The rearrangement joins TRBV6-1 to TRBJ2-5; no reliable D call. The CDR3 runs to 13 residues. Germline loops: CDR1 MNHNS, CDR2 SASEGT. Trimming pared 0 bases from V and 4 bases from J, leaving 6 bases between. CDR3 bases: TGTGCCAGCAGTGAAGCGCTGGGAGAGACCCAGTACTTC. Its translation is CASSEALGETQYF.

The chain has TRBV7-9 and TRBJ1-1; D is perhaps TRBD1 (5 bases). The CDR3 covers 14 residues. V lost 3 bases to trimming and J lost 1 base, with 9 bases between them. Germline V CDR1 and CDR2: SEHNR, FQNEAQ (reference sequence). The CDR3 DNA reads as TGTGCCAGCAGCTTCGGGGCATCGAACACTGAAGCTTTCTTT. Translation gives CASSFGASNTEAFF.